Below, 5 T cell receptor beta chains from the same sample are listed, as sequenced in a study of blood T cell repertoires in COVID-19. Assay: immunoSEQ multiplex PCR; the TCRdb copy retains only in-frame clones and omits some. Of about 320,000 clones in the sample, roughly 90% were seen once. The material sequenced was PBMCs or T cells enriched from blood (not recorded which). The receptors shown here come from a woman aged 25 to 39 who had been exposed to COVID-19.

This clone showed up just once. This chain joins TRBV27 and TRBJ2-7; 12 bases are shared with TRBD2. Germline V gene data show CDR1 as MNHEY and CDR2 as SMNVEV (reference sequence). With V trimmed by 5 bases and J by 6 bases, 5 bases remained unmatched. The CDR3 runs to 14 residues. CDR3 region: CASSPGLAGSEQYF. CDR3 bases: TGTGCCAGCAGTCCGGGACTAGCGGGTTCCGAGCAGTACTTC.

This clone was seen just once. The chain recombines TRBV19 with TRBJ1-1; D perhaps matches TRBD1 (5 bases). V lost 9 bases and J 4 bases, leaving 21 bases between the germline ends. CDR3 length: 15 residues. Germline loops: CDR1 LNHDA, CDR2 SQIVND (reference sequence). The CDR3 nucleotides read TGTGCCAGCCTGAGGACACCACGAAGGGGCACTGAAGCTTTCTTT. Amino acids: CASLRTPRRGTEAFF. Together with reference TRBV19 and TRBJ1-1, the CDR3 gives the full variable domain: DGGITQSPKYLFRKEGQNVTLSCEQNLNHDAMYWYRQDPGQGLRLIYYSQIVNDFQKGDIAEGYSVSREKKESFPLTVTSAQKNPTAFYLCASLRTPRRGTEAFFGQGTRLTVV.

This sequence joins TRBV4-1 and TRBJ1-2; 12 bases fit TRBD1. Trimming cost V 0 bases and J 6 bases; bases outside gene matches: 5. There are 16 residues in the CDR3. CDR1 is MGHRA, CDR2 YSYEKL, per germline. In DNA form, the CDR3 reads TGCGCCAGCAGCCAAGATTCCGGGACAGGGGGCCATGGCTACACCTTC. Translated, it gives CASSQDSGTGGHGYTF.

The CDR3 sequence is CASTFQGLGAFF. CDR3 in DNA: TGTGCCAGCACCTTCCAGGGGCTCGGAGCTTTCTTT. V usage is TRBV5-6 and J usage is TRBJ1-1; D is perhaps TRBD1 (6 bases). Germline lookup yields CDR1 SGHDT and CDR2 YYEEEE. The CDR3 contains 12 residues. V was cut by 6 bases and J by 10 bases, with 16 bases left in between.

This sequence joins TRBV5-1 and TRBJ2-3; no firm D call. Germline CDR1 is SGHRS and CDR2 is YFSETQ. CDR3 length equals 15 residues. The germline V and J ends were trimmed by 5 bases and 0 bases, with 13 bases remaining between them. This CDR3 is CASRDMLSSTDTQYF. The CDR3 nucleotides read TGCGCCAGCAGAGACATGCTCTCTAGCACAGATACGCAGTATTTT.